Following are 24 T cell receptor beta chains from one sample sequenced in a study of T-cell memory formation after mild COVID-19. Each CDR3 protein is one row after TCRdb ran MiXCR on the 5' RACE reads. The sample contains fewer than 500,000 distinct CDR3 sequences, 20% to 30% of which appear only once. The source material was PBMCs or a T cell subset sorted from them (not recorded which). Receptors originate from an adult woman who had mild COVID-19 (a few samples of this study predate the infection). Cell type and time point are not known.

The V and J genes are TRBV4-2 and TRBJ2-1; 9 positions match TRBD2. V was pared by 3 bases and J by 1 base, with 4 bases of the junction left unmatched. The germline V gene encodes CDR1 LGHNA and CDR2 YNFKEQ. CDR3 length equals 16 residues. CDR3 sequence (DNA): TGTGCCAGCAGCCAGCTTAGCGGGAGTTCCTACAATGAGCAGTTCTTC. The encoded protein is CASSQLSGSSYNEQFF.

The sample holds many counts of this clonotype. CDR3 nucleotides: TGTGCCAGCAGCCGGTCTTTCTCCCAGCAGTTCTTC. Protein sequence: CASSRSFSQQFF. This sequence joins TRBV7-8 and TRBJ2-1, with D unresolved. This CDR3 comprises 12 residues. V shed 5 bases and J shed 11 bases, with 13 bases lying between them. Germline V gene sequence: CDR1 SGHVS, CDR2 FQNEAQ. The full variable domain, completed using reference TRBV7-8 and TRBJ2-1, is GAGVSQSPRYKVAKRGQDVALRCDPISGHVSLFWYQQALGQGPEFLTYFQNEAQLDKSGLPSDRFFAERPEGSVSTLKIQRTQQEDSAVYLCASSRSFSQQFFGPGTRLTVL.

The genes are TRBV7-8 and TRBJ2-3, with D maybe TRBD1 (5 bases). The V end was cut by 2 bases, the J end by 6 bases, with 15 bases between. Looked up from germline, CDR1 is SGHVS and CDR2 is FQNEAQ. This CDR3 has 15 amino acids. CDR3: CASSLTQDEWDTQYF. As DNA, the CDR3 is TGTGCCAGCAGCTTAACACAGGATGAATGGGATACGCAGTATTTT.

This clonotype turned up a few times. V usage is TRBV14 and J usage is TRBJ2-7; D is undetermined. CDR3 length: 13 amino acids. Germline assignment: CDR1 SGHDN and CDR2 FVKESK. Trimming took 3 bases from V and 3 from J, leaving 9 bases between them. CDR3 sequence reads: CASSHYTYYEQYF. The CDR3 bases are TGTGCCAGCAGCCATTACACGTACTACGAGCAGTACTTC.

This clonotype was seen a handful of times. The rearrangement links TRBV7-2 to TRBJ1-2; no firm D call. CDR1 SGHTA and CDR2 FQGNSA come from the germline V gene. Trimming shortened V by 0 bases and J by 1 base, and 18 bases separated the two germline ends. This CDR3 region has 18 residues. This CDR3 reads CASSLALGSPKDNYGYTF. CDR3 sequence (DNA): TGTGCCAGCAGCTTAGCGCTAGGGAGCCCCAAAGATAACTATGGCTACACCTTC.

The V gene is TRBV5-1, the J gene TRBJ2-7; D could derive from TRBD1 or TRBD2 (5 bases each). V lost 0 bases, J lost 1 base, and 20 bases lay in between. Germline V gene sequence: CDR1 SGHRS, CDR2 YFSETQ. The CDR3 spans 18 residues. The CDR3 nucleotides are TGCGCCAGCAGCTTGGACGGGACGGGTAGATCGAGGTCCTACGAGCAGTACTTC. Protein sequence: CASSLDGTGRSRSYEQYF.

This clonotype was seen a few times. The CDR3 is CASSSPTSGYEQYF. DNA of the CDR3: TGTGCCAGCAGCTCACCGACTAGCGGATACGAGCAGTACTTC. The chain joins TRBV7-9 to TRBJ2-7; TRBD2 matches 9 bases. CDR1 is SEHNR, CDR2 FQNEAQ, per germline (reference sequence). The V gene end was trimmed by 4 bases and the J gene end by 4 bases; junction bases not matched to a gene: 5. The CDR3 runs 14 residues.

The V and J genes are TRBV12-3 or TRBV12-4 and TRBJ2-3, with 13 positions matching TRBD2. The CDR3 is 16 amino acids. After removal of 5 bases from V and 3 bases from J, the junction contained 5 bases not matched to a gene. CDR3 nucleotides: TGTGCCAGCAGTCCTACTAGCGGGGGGGTGACAGATACGCAGTATTTT. Translated, it gives CASSPTSGGVTDTQYF.

V is TRBV12-3 or TRBV12-4 and J is TRBJ2-2, with D perhaps assigned TRBD1 or TRBD2 (6 bases each). V was shortened by 2 bases and J by 7 bases, with 17 bases between the two germline ends. The CDR3 contains 16 residues. The CDR3 nucleotides read TGTGCCAGCAGTTTAAGGCCGGGGGCGCTCGGCGGGGAGCTGTTTTTT. Protein: CASSLRPGALGGELFF.

The chain has TRBV9 and TRBJ2-7, with TRBD2 identical over 13 bases. Germline V gene data show CDR1 as SGDLS and CDR2 as YYNGEE. The CDR3 loop spans 15 amino acids. After removal of 3 bases from V and 5 bases from J, the junction contained 5 bases not matched to a gene. This CDR3 reads CASSGGLAGVNEQYF. DNA for the CDR3: TGTGCCAGCAGCGGCGGACTAGCGGGGGTCAACGAGCAGTACTTC.

The gene calls are TRBV7-8 and TRBJ1-1; tentative D call: TRBD1 (5 bases). Trimming shortened V by 1 base and J by 2 bases, and 11 bases separated the two germline ends. The germline CDR1 and CDR2 sequences are SGHVS and FQNEAQ. The CDR3 extends over 15 amino acids. The CDR3 loop reads CASSLVAQGNTEAFF. The DNA for the CDR3 is TGTGCCAGCAGCTTAGTCGCTCAGGGAAACACTGAAGCTTTCTTT.

The table lists this clonotype with a few counts. The CDR3 nucleotides are TGTGCCAGCAGCCAAGGGTTAACCGGGGAGCTGTTTTTT. This gives the protein CASSQGLTGELFF. The chain links TRBV4-2 to TRBJ2-2; no definite D call. Trimming cost V 1 base and J 5 bases, with 5 bases left between them. The CDR3 is 13 residues long. CDR1 and CDR2 from the germline V gene are LGHNA and YNFKEQ.

This chain links TRBV15 with TRBJ2-7; D not certain. This CDR3 contains 14 residues. CDR1 LNHNV and CDR2 YYDKDF come from the germline V gene (reference sequence). V shed 2 bases and J shed 5 bases, with 13 bases lying between them. The CDR3: CATSRSETAHEQYF. The CDR3 DNA is TGTGCCACCAGCAGAAGTGAAACGGCCCACGAGCAGTACTTC.

This sequence joins TRBV7-2 and TRBJ1-1, with D possibly matching TRBD1 (5 bases). Between the trimmed V and J ends, which lost 1 base and 6 bases, there was a span of 15 bases. The CDR3 extends over 15 amino acids. CDR1 is SGHTA, CDR2 FQGNSA, per germline. The CDR3 DNA follows: TGTGCCAGCAGCTTAGGTGGAGGGACGAGGTCTGAAGCTTTCTTT. The encoded protein is CASSLGGGTRSEAFF.

V usage is TRBV10-3 and J usage is TRBJ2-7; D is ambiguous. V was cut by 8 bases and J by 5 bases, with 10 bases left in between. Per germline, CDR1 ENHRY and CDR2 SYGVKD. The CDR3 totals 11 residues. The CDR3 region has the DNA TGTGCCATCGGTAGGCTGAACGAGCAGTACTTC. Amino acids: CAIGRLNEQYF.

This clonotype was found a few times. The chain links TRBV7-9 to TRBJ2-1; TRBD1 is a possible D gene (5 bases). Trimming stripped 3 bases from V and 0 bases from J, with 27 bases between. The germline V gene has CDR1 SEHNR and CDR2 FQNEAQ (reference sequence). The CDR3 loop spans 21 amino acids. The CDR3 coding sequence is TGTGCCAGCAGCTTTCAGGGCCCCCAGGGCCCCTGGCGGAGCTCCTACAATGAGCAGTTCTTC. This codes for CASSFQGPQGPWRSSYNEQFF.

CDR3 in DNA: TGTGCCAGCAGCTTAGGGGACAGGGTCCGCACCGGGGAGCTGTTTTTT. It yields the protein CASSLGDRVRTGELFF. This chain joins TRBV7-3 and TRBJ2-2; TRBD1 matches 9 bases. The germline gives CDR1 SGHTA, CDR2 FQGTGA. The CDR3 loop spans 16 amino acids. J gave up 4 bases and V 2 bases, and 5 bases lay outside the gene matches.

This clonotype was detected a few times. This chain uses TRBV12-3 or TRBV12-4 with TRBJ2-1; 9 bases line up with TRBD2. J was trimmed by 13 bases and V by 1 base; bases with no gene match: 8. The CDR3 has 14 residues. Written as DNA, the CDR3 is TGTGCCAGCAGTTTAGGGGTTAGCGGGAGCTATCAGTTCTTC. Translating it yields CASSLGVSGSYQFF.

This sequence joins TRBV4-3 and TRBJ2-7; tentative D call: TRBD1 (6 bases). Between the trimmed V and J ends, which lost 0 bases and 7 bases, there was a span of 10 bases. Germline-derived CDR1 and CDR2 are LGHNA and YSLEER. CDR3 length: 13 residues. In DNA, the CDR3 is TGCGCCAGCAGCCAAGAATTGGGGGCGGAGCAGTACTTC. It yields the protein CASSQELGAEQYF.

The rearrangement joins TRBV20-1 to TRBJ1-2, with a possible D match to TRBD1 (5 bases). The germline V and J ends were trimmed by 0 bases and 1 base, with 15 bases remaining between them. Germline V gene lookup returns CDR1 DFQATT and CDR2 SNEGSKA (reference sequence). The CDR3 spans 16 residues. The CDR3 coding sequence is TGCAGTGCTAGAGATAGAAGGGGTCAAATTAACTATGGCTACACCTTC. Its protein product is CSARDRRGQINYGYTF.

The chain links TRBV7-2 to TRBJ2-1, with 8 bases lining up with TRBD2. There are 16 residues in the CDR3. Trimming removed 5 bases from V and 10 bases from J; junction bases left unmatched: 16. CDR1 and CDR2 (germline): SGHTA, FQGNSA. CDR3 sequence (DNA): TGTGCCAGCAGCGACCTCGCGGGAGGCTATATGGGCGAGCAGTTCTTC. It yields the protein CASSDLAGGYMGEQFF.

The table lists this clonotype with many counts. This sequence joins TRBV7-2 and TRBJ2-3; D possibly corresponds to TRBD2 (6 bases). This CDR3 spans 17 amino acids. Germline CDR1 SGHTA, CDR2 FQGNSA. The V and J ends lost 5 bases and 3 bases respectively, with 21 bases between them. The CDR3 coding sequence is TGTGCCAGCAGCCATCCTGGCGGAGGCGGGAAGACAGATACGCAGTATTTT. This sequence encodes CASSHPGGGGKTDTQYF.

In this sample, this clonotype turned up a few times. The chain has TRBV12-3 or TRBV12-4 and TRBJ1-1; D gene unclear. The length of the CDR3 is 12 residues. The V end lost 2 bases, the J end lost 3 bases, and 4 bases lay between the germline ends. CDR3 amino acids: CASSLLHTEAFF. The CDR3 DNA reads as TGTGCCAGCAGTTTACTACACACTGAAGCTTTCTTT.

This chain uses TRBV5-1 with TRBJ2-1; 13 bases are shared with TRBD2. Germline CDR1 SGHRS, CDR2 YFSETQ. J lost 7 bases, V lost 0 bases, and 7 bases had no gene match. This CDR3 has 17 residues. CDR3 coding DNA: TGCGCCAGCAGCTTGGCGCAACTAGCGGGAGGGCAGAATGAGCAGTTCTTC. It encodes CASSLAQLAGGQNEQFF.